Each of the 29 T cell receptor beta chains below was sequenced from the same sample in a study of shared clonotypes between healthy human individuals (dated by TCRdb to 2020 to 2021). Receptor libraries were prepared by the immunoSEQ multiplex PCR assay. In TCRdb, the immuneACCESS table is reduced to in-frame sequences with V and J assigned. These tables do not hold every clone; where another copy was compared, an unresolved V gene accounts for under half, and the others remain unexplained. Recorded for this sample are approximately 100,000 clones; about 66% of them occurred a single time. Of the sample, approximately 25% falls within the top ten clones. Specimen: memory CD8+ T cells sorted from blood. Per the publication, the cell subset or site label means: CD45RO+ cells pooled with CCR7-negative TemRA cells. These receptors were collected from a woman aged 25 to 39 in good health.

In this sample, this clone turned up once. The chain recombines TRBV4-2 with TRBJ2-5; 10 nucleotides align to TRBD2. The CDR3 runs 16 residues. Germline assignment: CDR1 LGHNA and CDR2 YNFKEQ. V dropped 4 bases and J dropped 4; count of bases not matched to a gene: 9. The CDR3 loop is CASSPRLAGDIETQYF. Here the CDR3 DNA reads TGTGCCAGCAGCCCCCGGCTAGCGGGAGATATAGAGACCCAGTACTTC.

This chain joins TRBV29-1 and TRBJ2-1; 10 positions match TRBD2. CDR3 length: 15 amino acids. Germline V gene data show CDR1 as SQVTM and CDR2 as ANQGSEA. Trimming removed 3 bases from V and 4 bases from J; junction bases left unmatched: 6. The CDR3 DNA reads TGCAGCGTTGATTTACTAGCGGGAAGGTACAATGAGCAGTTCTTC. This gives the protein CSVDLLAGRYNEQFF.

With regard to this clone: At one end the junction does not follow the germline gene, possibly because of a read error. The CDR3 loop reads CASSPRPYSSEQYF. The CDR3 bases are TGTGCCAGCAGTCCCCGTCCCTATTCCTCCGAGCAGTACTTC. The V call is TRBV27, the J call TRBJ2-7; D ambiguous. CDR1 and CDR2 from the germline V gene are MNHEY and SMNVEV (reference sequence). The CDR3 is made up of 14 amino acids.

J is TRBJ1-6 and V is TRBV19; D is perhaps TRBD1 (5 bases). Germline V gene lookup returns CDR1 LNHDA and CDR2 SQIVND (reference sequence). V lost 5 bases, J lost 3 bases, and 11 bases lay in between. There are 15 residues in the CDR3. The CDR3: CASSPTGHYNSPLHF. The CDR3 DNA sequence: TGTGCCAGTAGTCCCACAGGACACTATAATTCACCCCTCCACTTT.

This clone has a single count. V gene TRBV27 combines with J gene TRBJ1-1, with TRBD1 as a possible D gene (6 bases). The CDR3 consists of 13 residues. Germline V gives CDR1 MNHEY, CDR2 SMNVEV (reference sequence). Trimming took 5 bases from V and 8 from J, leaving 15 bases between them. The CDR3 sequence: CASSISRTAEAFF. CDR3 DNA sequence: TGTGCCAGCAGTATCTCCCGGACAGCGGAAGCTTTCTTT.

This clone was seen many times. An end of the junction does not agree with germline; a read error may underlie this. The chain uses TRBV6-4 and TRBJ2-2; 7 nucleotides match TRBD1. The CDR3 is made up of 13 amino acids. Germline V gene sequence: CDR1 MRHNA, CDR2 SNTAGT. CDR3 in amino acids: CASTDRDTGELFF. The CDR3 DNA follows: TGTGCCAGCACTGACAGGGACACCGGGGAGCTGTTTTTT.

The chain uses TRBV5-1 and TRBJ1-2; D uncertain. The germline CDR1 and CDR2 sequences are SGHRS and YFSETQ. The CDR3 spans 15 residues. Trimming took 4 bases from V and 2 from J, leaving 15 bases between them. The CDR3 loop is CASSPGEFSNYGYTF. DNA for the CDR3: TGCGCCAGCAGCCCCGGGGAGTTTTCAAACTATGGCTACACCTTC.

This chain uses TRBV20-1 with TRBJ2-5; no clear D. With 6 bases removed from V and 2 bases from J, the gap between germline ends came to 4 bases. The CDR3 loop spans 10 amino acids. The germline CDR1 and CDR2 sequences are DFQATT and SNEGSKA (reference sequence). CDR3 DNA sequence: TGCAGTGCGGAGCAAGAGACCCAGTACTTC. It encodes CSAEQETQYF.

This rearrangement joins TRBV11-2 to TRBJ2-1; TRBD2 aligns across 8 bases. This CDR3 has 16 amino acids. The germline gives CDR1 SGHAT, CDR2 FQNNGV. Trimming cost V 5 bases and J 2 bases; bases outside gene matches: 8. The CDR3 nucleotides read TGTGCCAGCAGCCGCACTCCGGGACTAGCCTACAATGAGCAGTTCTTC. It encodes CASSRTPGLAYNEQFF.

The V call is TRBV6-6, the J call TRBJ1-2; D is unclear. The CDR3 has 12 amino acids. V gave up 5 bases and J gave up 3 bases, with 7 bases separating them. Germline V CDR1 and CDR2: MNHNY, SVGAGI (reference sequence). CDR3 sequence reads: CASSPTDYGYTF. For the CDR3, the DNA is TGTGCCAGCAGTCCAACGGACTATGGCTACACCTTC.

The rearrangement links TRBV7-8 to TRBJ2-5; no reliable D call. The V gene's germline CDR1 is SGHVS and CDR2 FQNEAQ. The CDR3 runs 14 residues. Trimming took 1 base from V and 5 from J, leaving 11 bases between them. Written as DNA, the CDR3 is TGTGCCAGCAGCTTAGAGATGGTCGGGGAGACCCAGTACTTC. It yields the protein CASSLEMVGETQYF.

V is TRBV28 and J is TRBJ2-2; TRBD2 matches 7 bases. The J segment lost 3 bases and the V segment lost 1 base, leaving 8 bases of the junction unmatched. This CDR3 comprises 17 residues. The V gene's germline CDR1 is MDHEN and CDR2 SYDVKM. The DNA of the CDR3 is TGTGCCAGCAGTTTATTTGGGAGGGGATTATACACCGGGGAGCTGTTTTTT. Residues: CASSLFGRGLYTGELFF.

The chain has TRBV6-5 and TRBJ1-1; D is uncertain. V dropped 6 bases and J dropped 1 base, with 9 bases sitting between them. Germline values: CDR1 MNHEY, CDR2 SVGAGI. This CDR3 has 13 amino acids. Here the CDR3 reads CASSSGRNTEAFF. The CDR3 coding sequence is TGTGCCAGCAGCTCGGGCAGGAACACTGAAGCTTTCTTT.

This clone was found many times. The chain has TRBV19 and TRBJ2-7, with 7 bases matching TRBD1. CDR3 length: 14 amino acids. The V gene end was trimmed by 4 bases and the J gene end by 2 bases; junction bases not matched to a gene: 5. Germline V gene sequence: CDR1 LNHDA, CDR2 SQIVND (reference sequence). This chain's CDR3 is CASSRDREPYEQYF. The CDR3 DNA is TGTGCCAGTAGTAGGGACAGAGAACCCTACGAGCAGTACTTC.

This chain uses TRBV27 with TRBJ2-2, with TRBD2 as a possible D gene (6 bases). Trimming shortened V by 2 bases and J by 3 bases, and 10 bases separated the two germline ends. The CDR3 totals 15 residues. The germline V gene has CDR1 MNHEY and CDR2 SMNVEV (reference sequence). The CDR3 sequence is CASSLEGRYTGELFF. In nucleotides, the CDR3 is TGTGCCAGCAGTTTAGAAGGGAGGTACACCGGGGAGCTGTTTTTT.

The chain is built from TRBV7-6 and TRBJ2-5, with D unclear. Trimming pared 0 bases from V and 1 base from J, leaving 12 bases between. Germline lookup yields CDR1 SGHVS and CDR2 FNYEAQ. The CDR3 runs 16 residues. The CDR3 nucleotides are TGTGCCAGCAGCTTAGCGCGCTCGTTTCCCCAAGAGACCCAGTACTTC. Amino acid sequence: CASSLARSFPQETQYF.

This clone was picked up a small number of times. The chain couples TRBV28 to TRBJ1-5; 9 bases align to TRBD1. The CDR3 extends over 16 amino acids. The ends lost 5 bases at V and 3 bases at J; junction bases unmatched: 8. The V gene's germline CDR1 is MDHEN and CDR2 SYDVKM. CDR3 sequence (DNA): TGTGCCAGCAGTCCTCCGGGACAGGGACCCAATCAGCCCCAGCATTTT. As protein: CASSPPGQGPNQPQHF.

This chain joins TRBV7-3 and TRBJ2-3; unclear D gene. From germline, CDR1 is SGHTA and CDR2 FQGTGA. The CDR3 covers 16 residues. Between the trimmed V and J ends, which lost 4 bases and 0 bases, there was a span of 14 bases. The DNA for the CDR3 is TGTGCCAGCAGCTCCCCTGGTACGGAAAGCACAGATACGCAGTATTTT. Protein product: CASSSPGTESTDTQYF.

This clone showed up just a few times. The rearrangement joins TRBV25-1 to TRBJ1-4, with 8 bases fitting TRBD1. CDR3 length: 15 residues. The V and J ends lost 4 bases and 2 bases, in that order; junction bases with no gene match: 3. From germline, CDR1 is MGHDK and CDR2 SYGVNS. CDR3 sequence: CASSGSGGTNEKLFF. Written as DNA, the CDR3 is TGTGCCAGCAGTGGCTCAGGGGGCACTAATGAAAAACTGTTTTTT.

The chain carries TRBV11-2 and TRBJ1-3; D unclear. CDR3 length: 17 residues. CDR1 is SGHAT, CDR2 FQNNGV, per germline. Between the trimmed V and J ends, which lost 1 base and 0 bases, there was a span of 13 bases. CDR3: CASSLGVGWSSGNTIYF. The CDR3 DNA is TGTGCCAGCAGCTTAGGGGTCGGGTGGAGCTCTGGAAACACCATATATTTT. The variable domain in full, with the rest retrieved from reference TRBV11-2 and TRBJ1-3, is EAGVAQSPRYKIIEKRQSVAFWCNPISGHATLYWYQQILGQGPKLLIQFQNNGVVDDSQLPKDRFSAERLKGVDSTLKIQPAKLEDSAVYLCASSLGVGWSSGNTIYFGEGSWLTVV.

This clone has ten or more counts. The chain uses TRBV2 and TRBJ2-7; D is uncertain. Germline CDR1 is SNHLY and CDR2 is FYNNEI. The CDR3 contains 14 residues. The V end was cut by 3 bases, the J end by 2 bases, with 11 bases between. Here the CDR3 reads CASSDSDVPYEQYF. CDR3 coding DNA: TGTGCCAGCAGTGATTCAGACGTGCCCTACGAGCAGTACTTC.

The chain's CDR3 is CASRNPVSTDTQYF. The CDR3 DNA is TGTGCCAGCAGAAACCCGGTAAGCACAGATACGCAGTATTTT. The rearrangement joins TRBV13 to TRBJ2-3; D unresolved. Germline V lookup: CDR1 PRHDT, CDR2 FYEKMQ (reference sequence). The V end was cut by 6 bases, the J end by 0 bases, with 10 bases between. The CDR3 runs 14 residues. Full variable domain (outside the CDR3, taken from reference TRBV13 and TRBJ2-3): AAGVIQSPRHLIKEKRETATLKCYPIPRHDTVYWYQQGPGQDPQFLISFYEKMQSDKGSIPDRFSAQQFSDYHSELNMSSLELGDSALYFCASRNPVSTDTQYFGPGTRLTVL.

This clone was seen a single time. The chain joins TRBV5-6 to TRBJ2-4, with D maybe TRBD1 (5 bases). The CDR3 has 17 amino acids. The V gene's germline CDR1 is SGHDT and CDR2 YYEEEE. Deletions cut 4 bases from V and 0 bases from J, with 17 bases between. CDR3 amino acids: CASSPHLAGLAKNIQYF. As DNA, the CDR3 is TGTGCCAGCAGCCCCCACTTGGCAGGGTTAGCCAAAAACATTCAGTACTTC.

The gene calls are TRBV21-1 and TRBJ1-4. TRBV21-1 is recorded as a pseudogene. The CDR3 is 16 amino acids. The CDR3 DNA sequence: TGTGCCAGCATCCCCCGTGGCGGCGCAACTAATGAAAAACTGTTTTTT. This gives the protein CASIPRGGATNEKLFF.

V and J are TRBV28 and TRBJ1-3; the D is unclear. Germline CDR1 is MDHEN and CDR2 is SYDVKM. The CDR3 totals 13 residues. Trimming took off 8 bases at V and 0 bases at J, with 8 bases between the two ends. The CDR3 reads CASAARSGNTIYF. Written as DNA, the CDR3 is TGTGCCAGCGCCGCTCGCTCTGGAAACACCATATATTTT.

The CDR3 protein is CASSSRQAELYGYTF. As DNA, the CDR3 is TGCGCCAGCAGCTCTAGACAGGCCGAGCTCTATGGCTACACCTTC. V is TRBV5-1 and J is TRBJ1-2, with D possibly matching TRBD1 (6 bases). Germline values: CDR1 SGHRS, CDR2 YFSETQ. Trimming cost V 3 bases and J 4 bases, with 16 bases left between them. The CDR3 is made up of 15 amino acids.

As to this clone: The sample holds other DNA sequences that translate to the same CDR3. This chain uses TRBV13 with TRBJ1-1; perhaps TRBD1 as D (6 bases). Germline CDR1 PRHDT, CDR2 FYEKMQ (reference sequence). The CDR3 extends over 14 amino acids. Trimming shortened V by 1 base and J by 0 bases, and 6 bases separated the two germline ends. The CDR3 protein is CASSLEGVNTEAFF. DNA of the CDR3: TGTGCCAGCAGCTTAGAGGGGGTGAACACTGAAGCTTTCTTT.

This chain uses TRBV7-8 with TRBJ2-6, with D possibly TRBD2 on 6 matching bases. Trimming shortened V by 7 bases and J by 0 bases, and 10 bases separated the two germline ends. Per the germline V gene, CDR1 is SGHVS and CDR2 is FQNEAQ. CDR3 size: 15 residues. The CDR3 DNA follows: TGTGCCAGCATCCCCGGGAGCTCTGGGGCCAACGTCCTGACTTTC. Protein sequence: CASIPGSSGANVLTF.

The rearrangement uses TRBV14 and TRBJ2-7; D is undetermined. V dropped 3 bases and J dropped 9 bases, with 9 bases sitting between them. CDR1 and CDR2 (germline): SGHDN, FVKESK. This CDR3 contains 11 residues. The CDR3 here is CASSQTDRQYF. Written as DNA, the CDR3 is TGTGCCAGCAGCCAGACGGACCGGCAGTACTTC.